This passage covers 12 T cell receptor beta chains from one sample sequenced in a study of beta chain features in type 1 diabetes. Every isolated RNA sample was fully reverse transcribed, so sequencing captured expressed TCRB transcripts. Using immunoSEQ multiplex PCR, the repertoire was profiled, and TCRdb retains in-frame clones only, with some absent. The sample carries fewer than 900,000 clones, 15% to 20% recorded once. The source material was naive CD4+ T cells from blood. The receptors were gathered from a woman younger than 30 in good health.

This clone was seen only a few times. The V and J genes are TRBV5-1 and TRBJ2-5, with TRBD2 matching over 14 bases. The CDR3 consists of 15 residues. With 7 bases clipped from V and 5 bases from J, the junction kept 7 bases outside the gene matches. The germline gives CDR1 SGHRS, CDR2 YFSETQ. Written as DNA, the CDR3 is TGCGCCAGCGGACTAGCGGGAGGAAATGGGGAGACCCAGTACTTC. As protein: CASGLAGGNGETQYF.

The V call is TRBV18, the J call TRBJ2-3; 9 positions match TRBD1. The V gene's germline CDR1 is KGHSH and CDR2 LQKENI. Losses at the gene ends were 2 bases for V and 4 bases for J; bases not matched to a gene: 4. This CDR3 region has 15 residues. The CDR3, as DNA: TGTGCCAGCTCACCAGGGACAGGGTGGGCAGATACGCAGTATTTT. It codes for CASSPGTGWADTQYF.

A single count supports this clone. The rearrangement links TRBV7-6 to TRBJ2-6; no clear D. The V gene's germline CDR1 is SGHVS and CDR2 FNYEAQ. The germline V and J ends were trimmed by 1 base and 1 base, with 11 bases remaining between them. The CDR3 sequence is 17 residues long. The CDR3 loop is CASSLVAPRSGANVLTF. CDR3 coding DNA: TGTGCCAGCAGCTTAGTTGCCCCAAGGTCTGGGGCCAACGTCCTGACTTTC.

The J gene is TRBJ2-7, the V gene TRBV11-3; D is ambiguous. Germline CDR1 reads SGHNT; CDR2 reads YENEEA. V lost 0 bases and J lost 3, with 6 bases in between. This CDR3 has 13 residues. The CDR3 spells CASSLEAYYEQYF. The CDR3 region has the DNA TGTGCCAGCAGCTTAGAAGCCTACTACGAGCAGTACTTC. The full variable domain, its missing parts supplied by reference TRBV11-3 and TRBJ2-7, is EAGVVQSPRYKIIEKKQPVAFWCNPISGHNTLYWYLQNLGQGPELLIRYENEEAVDDSQLPKDRFSAERLKGVDSTLKIQPAELGDSAVYLCASSLEAYYEQYFGPGTRLTVT.

On this clone: No conserved phenylalanine or tryptophan is present at the end of the CDR3, so a read error is the likely explanation. The chain links TRBV7-3 to TRBJ1-2; TRBD1 matches 8 bases. The CDR3 contains 15 residues. Germline assignment: CDR1 SGHTA and CDR2 FQGTGA. The V gene end was trimmed by 2 bases and the J gene end by 7 bases; junction bases not matched to a gene: 9. CDR3 nucleotide sequence: TGTGCCAGCAGCTTACTCGCTTGGGACAGGCCTGGCTACACCTCC. Protein: CASSLLAWDRPGYTS.

This clone was picked up a small number of times. The gene calls are TRBV5-1 and TRBJ2-6, with D hard to call. Germline lookup yields CDR1 SGHRS and CDR2 YFSETQ. The CDR3 contains 16 residues. Trimming pared 4 bases from V and 0 bases from J, leaving 11 bases between. CDR3 sequence (DNA): TGCGCCAGCAGCACCTACCAGGACTCTGGGGCCAACGTCCTGACTTTC. Its translation: CASSTYQDSGANVLTF.

The DNA of the CDR3 is TGTGCCAGCAGTGAACAGGGGTTTTACTCTGGAAACACCATATATTTT. It translates to CASSEQGFYSGNTIYF. The chain recombines TRBV6-1 with TRBJ1-3; TRBD1 might be the D (6 bases). Germline V gives CDR1 MNHNS, CDR2 SASEGT. The CDR3 sequence is 16 residues long. V gave up 2 bases and J gave up 0 bases, with 11 bases separating them.

DNA for the CDR3: TGTGCCAGCAGTGGATTGACGATCCCCTATGGCTACACCTTC. It codes for CASSGLTIPYGYTF. The J gene is TRBJ1-2, the V gene TRBV25-1; D not resolved. CDR3 length: 14 residues. Germline loops: CDR1 MGHDK, CDR2 SYGVNS. The ends were cut back, 4 bases at V and 4 bases at J, with 13 bases in the middle.

The J gene is TRBJ2-5, the V gene TRBV6-6, with D perhaps matching TRBD1 or TRBD2 (5 bases each). The CDR3 spans 15 residues. Trimming stripped 0 bases from V and 5 bases from J, with 13 bases between. Germline V gene data show CDR1 as MNHNY and CDR2 as SVGAGI (reference sequence). This CDR3 is CASSYSWDAGETQYF. CDR3 DNA: TGTGCCAGCAGTTACTCTTGGGACGCGGGTGAGACCCAGTACTTC.

The chain uses TRBV18 and TRBJ2-7, with 8 bases identical to TRBD1. CDR3 length: 14 amino acids. Germline V gives CDR1 KGHSH, CDR2 LQKENI. V dropped 3 bases and J dropped 3; count of bases not matched to a gene: 4. The CDR3 sequence: CASSPGTGHYEQYF. CDR3 DNA sequence: TGTGCCAGCTCACCCGGGACAGGACACTACGAGCAGTACTTC.

This clone was picked up a small number of times. The gene calls are TRBV4-3 and TRBJ2-5, with 9 bases identical to TRBD1. Germline CDR1 and CDR2: LGHNA and YSLEER. CDR3 length: 13 amino acids. Trimming took 5 bases from V and 5 from J; bases not matched to a gene: 3. CDR3 protein: CASSKDRGETQYF. CDR3 coding DNA: TGCGCCAGCAGCAAGGACAGGGGTGAGACCCAGTACTTC.

This clone has just a few counts. The V and J genes are TRBV11-3 and TRBJ2-3; TRBD2 is a possible D gene (5 bases). This CDR3 spans 17 amino acids. Trimming pared 5 bases from V and 1 base from J, leaving 19 bases between. Germline CDR1 SGHNT, CDR2 YENEEA. The CDR3 nucleotides are TGTGCCAGCAGCGCTAGCTACGCCCCCCGGGGCACAGATACGCAGTATTTT. This sequence encodes CASSASYAPRGTDTQYF.